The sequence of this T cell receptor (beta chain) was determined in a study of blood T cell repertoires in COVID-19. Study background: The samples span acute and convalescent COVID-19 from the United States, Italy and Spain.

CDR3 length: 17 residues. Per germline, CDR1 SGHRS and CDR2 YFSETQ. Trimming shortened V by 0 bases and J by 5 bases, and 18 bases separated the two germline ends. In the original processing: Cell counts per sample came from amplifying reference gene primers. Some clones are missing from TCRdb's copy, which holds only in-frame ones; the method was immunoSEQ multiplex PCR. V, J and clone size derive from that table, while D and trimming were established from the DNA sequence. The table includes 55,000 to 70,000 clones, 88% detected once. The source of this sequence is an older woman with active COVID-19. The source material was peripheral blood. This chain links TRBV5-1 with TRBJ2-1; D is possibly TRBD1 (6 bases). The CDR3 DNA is TGCGCCAGCAGCTTGGCCCAGGGGTCCCTTTTGCACAATGAGCAGTTCTTC. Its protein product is CASSLAQGSLLHNEQFF.